This T cell receptor beta chain was observed in a study of blood T cell repertoires in COVID-19. Data came from immunoSEQ multiplex PCR; TCRdb stores just in-frame clones and leaves some out. In the table there are roughly 400,000 clones, approximately 89% of which are singletons. CDR3 length equals 14 residues. Trimming removed 5 bases at V and 0 bases at J, with 8 bases between. Per germline, CDR1 SGHRS and CDR2 YFSETQ. The clonotype originates from a woman aged 60-75 years with COVID-19, enrolled during active disease. The sequenced sample consisted of peripheral blood. The chain combines TRBV5-1 with TRBJ2-2, with D unresolved. In DNA form, the CDR3 reads TGCGCCAGCAGATTTGAGCCGAACACCGGGGAGCTGTTTTTT. Protein product: CASRFEPNTGELFF.